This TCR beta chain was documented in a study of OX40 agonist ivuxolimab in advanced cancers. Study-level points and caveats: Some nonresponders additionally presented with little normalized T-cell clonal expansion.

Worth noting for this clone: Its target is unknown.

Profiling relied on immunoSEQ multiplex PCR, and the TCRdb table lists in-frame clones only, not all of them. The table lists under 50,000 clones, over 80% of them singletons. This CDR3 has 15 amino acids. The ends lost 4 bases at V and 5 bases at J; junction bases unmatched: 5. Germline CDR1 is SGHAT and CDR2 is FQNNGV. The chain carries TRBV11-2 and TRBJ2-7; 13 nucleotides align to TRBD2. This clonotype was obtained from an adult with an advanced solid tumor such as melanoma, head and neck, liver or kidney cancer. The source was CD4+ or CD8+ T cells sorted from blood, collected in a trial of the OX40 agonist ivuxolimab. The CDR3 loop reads CASSSGTSGIDEQYF. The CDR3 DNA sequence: TGTGCCAGCAGCTCCGGGACTAGCGGGATAGACGAGCAGTACTTC.